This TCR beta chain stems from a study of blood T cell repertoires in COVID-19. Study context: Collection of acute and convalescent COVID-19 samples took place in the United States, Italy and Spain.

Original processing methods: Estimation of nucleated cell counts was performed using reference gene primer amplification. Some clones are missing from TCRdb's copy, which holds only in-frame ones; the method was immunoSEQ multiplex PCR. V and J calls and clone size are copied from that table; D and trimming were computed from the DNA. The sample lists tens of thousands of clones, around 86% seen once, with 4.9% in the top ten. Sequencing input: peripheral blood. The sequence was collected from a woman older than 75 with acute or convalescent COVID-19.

CDR3 in DNA: TGCGCCAGCAGCCGACTAGGAAGCTCCTACAATGAGCAGTTCTTC. It is translated as CASSRLGSSYNEQFF. The gene calls are TRBV5-1 and TRBJ2-1; a possible D gene is TRBD2 (6 bases). The CDR3 loop spans 15 amino acids. The ends were cut back, 4 bases at V and 0 bases at J, with 11 bases in the middle. Germline CDR1 is SGHRS and CDR2 is YFSETQ.